The 14 T cell receptor beta chains below all came from one sample that was sequenced in a study of identical twins. TCRdb passed the 5' RACE reads through MiXCR, listing each CDR3 protein once. The sample holds a few hundred thousand distinct CDR3 sequences, roughly 15% seen once. This same sample was also taken into another study, of yellow fever vaccine responses in identical twins.

Sequenced input: CD4+ T cells sorted from blood. Source of these receptors: a woman under 30 in good health.

The chain employs TRBV10-3 and TRBJ2-5; the D is unclear. The germline gives CDR1 ENHRY, CDR2 SYGVKD. The CDR3 has 15 amino acids. The V end was cut by 0 bases, the J end by 5 bases, with 13 bases between. In nucleotides, the CDR3 is TGTGCCATCAGTGAGTCGGGGTCACAAGGGGAGACCCAGTACTTC. Its translation is CAISESGSQGETQYF.

The chain joins TRBV5-1 to TRBJ1-4; 7 bases match TRBD1. CDR3 length: 14 amino acids. From germline, CDR1 is SGHRS and CDR2 YFSETQ. V lost 4 bases and J lost 7; bases outside the gene matches: 7. The CDR3 region is CASSPTGEGEKLFF. CDR3 nucleotides: TGCGCCAGCAGCCCCACAGGGGAAGGTGAAAAACTGTTTTTT. The entire variable domain, with the rest obtained from reference TRBV5-1 and TRBJ1-4, is as follows: KAGVTQTPRYLIKTRGQQVTLSCSPISGHRSVSWYQQTPGQGLQFLFEYFSETQRNKGNFPGRFSGRQFSNSRSEMNVSTLELGDSALYLCASSPTGEGEKLFFGSGTQLSVL.

The rearrangement uses TRBV5-1 and TRBJ1-1; no definite D call. The ends were cut back, 2 bases at V and 1 base at J, with 6 bases in the middle. Per the germline V gene, CDR1 is SGHRS and CDR2 is YFSETQ. The CDR3 totals 13 residues. DNA for the CDR3: TGCGCCAGCAGCTTTTGGGGGAACACTGAAGCTTTCTTT. This encodes CASSFWGNTEAFF.

The sample holds many counts of this clonotype. The chain uses TRBV12-3 or TRBV12-4 and TRBJ2-1, with D maybe TRBD1 (5 bases). V lost 3 bases and J lost 9, with 12 bases in between. The CDR3 contains 13 residues. In nucleotides, the CDR3 is TGTGCCAGCAGTTTTCAGGGCCGACTTGAGCAGTTCTTC. This encodes CASSFQGRLEQFF.

The chain links TRBV25-1 to TRBJ2-7, with TRBD1 identical over 7 bases. CDR1 MGHDK and CDR2 SYGVNS come from the germline V gene. J gave up 2 bases and V 4 bases, and 8 bases lay outside the gene matches. This CDR3 is built from 15 residues. The CDR3 coding sequence is TGTGCCAGCAGTGCCTCTCGACAGGGTCCCTACGAGCAGTACTTC. Translating gives CASSASRQGPYEQYF.

Only a few counts were recorded for this clonotype. The V call is TRBV20-1, the J call TRBJ2-2; 11 nucleotides align to TRBD2. This CDR3 is built from 14 residues. V gave up 7 bases and J gave up 6 bases; unmatched junction bases: 7. The germline V gene has CDR1 DFQATT and CDR2 SNEGSKA (reference sequence). CDR3 sequence reads: CSGRTSGYPGELFF. Here the CDR3 DNA reads TGCAGTGGGAGGACTAGCGGGTACCCCGGGGAGCTGTTTTTT.

In this sample, this clonotype turned up many times. Germline is not matched at one junction end, which may reflect a read error. The genes are TRBV5-1 and TRBJ2-1; D is possibly TRBD1 (6 bases). The CDR3 is 12 amino acids. Per germline, CDR1 SGHRS and CDR2 YFSETQ. The DNA for the CDR3 is TGTGCCAGCAGTTTTAGGGGGAATGAGCAGTTCTTC. Translation gives CASSFRGNEQFF.

This clonotype has at least ten counts. This rearrangement joins TRBV28 to TRBJ2-1, with D possibly matching TRBD2 (7 bases). Between the trimmed V and J ends, which lost 5 bases and 4 bases, there was a span of 12 bases. The CDR3 runs 14 residues. From germline, CDR1 is MDHEN and CDR2 SYDVKM. The CDR3 coding sequence is TGTGCCAGCAGTCCGGGGGGCAATTACAATGAGCAGTTCTTC. It codes for CASSPGGNYNEQFF.

This clonotype came up a few times. This chain connects TRBV6-1 to TRBJ2-7; D unclear. The CDR3 runs to 14 residues. V shed 1 base and J shed 4 bases, with 11 bases lying between them. Germline assignment: CDR1 MNHNS and CDR2 SASEGT. The CDR3 loop reads CASSEGFHLYEQYF. Written as DNA, the CDR3 is TGTGCCAGCAGTGAAGGGTTTCATCTTTACGAGCAGTACTTC.

A few counts support this clonotype. The chain uses TRBV7-9 and TRBJ2-7, with TRBD1 identical over 9 bases. Germline V gene lookup returns CDR1 SEHNR and CDR2 FQNEAQ (reference sequence). The V gene end was trimmed by 5 bases and the J gene end by 4 bases; junction bases not matched to a gene: 12. This CDR3 comprises 16 residues. In nucleotides, the CDR3 is TGTGCCAGCAGCCCTCGACAGGGGGGGATTGGATACGAGCAGTACTTC. Translated, it gives CASSPRQGGIGYEQYF.

This chain joins TRBV6-6 and TRBJ2-3, with D maybe TRBD1 (6 bases). From germline, CDR1 is MNHNY and CDR2 SVGAGI (reference sequence). The CDR3 spans 13 residues. Trimming took off 7 bases at V and 7 bases at J, with 15 bases between the two ends. The CDR3 sequence is CASKWTDKNTQYF. The CDR3 DNA follows: TGTGCCAGCAAATGGACAGATAAGAATACGCAGTATTTT.

The rearrangement uses TRBV5-1 and TRBJ2-3; D not certain. Between the trimmed V and J ends, which lost 1 base and 6 bases, there was a span of 9 bases. The CDR3 is 13 residues long. Per the germline V gene, CDR1 is SGHRS and CDR2 is YFSETQ. The CDR3 spells CASSLTPGDTQYF. CDR3 nucleotide sequence: TGCGCCAGCAGCTTGACCCCAGGCGATACGCAGTATTTT.

This clonotype was seen a handful of times. The V call is TRBV5-1, the J call TRBJ2-1; TRBD2 matches 14 bases. Germline trimming cut 2 bases from V and 7 bases from J; bases unmatched to any gene: 5. This CDR3 is built from 16 residues. The germline V gene has CDR1 SGHRS and CDR2 YFSETQ. In nucleotides, the CDR3 is TGCGCCAGCAGCTTTAGACTAGCGGGGGGGTTGAATGAGCAGTTCTTC. Translating it yields CASSFRLAGGLNEQFF.

This clonotype has just a few counts. V gene TRBV10-3 combines with J gene TRBJ2-3; D not certain. The V gene lost 8 bases and the J gene lost 0 bases, with 15 bases spanning the gap. Germline CDR1 and CDR2: ENHRY and SYGVKD. This CDR3 contains 15 residues. The CDR3 DNA sequence: TGTGCCATCGGCTTATCAGTTCTTAGCACAGATACGCAGTATTTT. Amino acid sequence: CAIGLSVLSTDTQYF.